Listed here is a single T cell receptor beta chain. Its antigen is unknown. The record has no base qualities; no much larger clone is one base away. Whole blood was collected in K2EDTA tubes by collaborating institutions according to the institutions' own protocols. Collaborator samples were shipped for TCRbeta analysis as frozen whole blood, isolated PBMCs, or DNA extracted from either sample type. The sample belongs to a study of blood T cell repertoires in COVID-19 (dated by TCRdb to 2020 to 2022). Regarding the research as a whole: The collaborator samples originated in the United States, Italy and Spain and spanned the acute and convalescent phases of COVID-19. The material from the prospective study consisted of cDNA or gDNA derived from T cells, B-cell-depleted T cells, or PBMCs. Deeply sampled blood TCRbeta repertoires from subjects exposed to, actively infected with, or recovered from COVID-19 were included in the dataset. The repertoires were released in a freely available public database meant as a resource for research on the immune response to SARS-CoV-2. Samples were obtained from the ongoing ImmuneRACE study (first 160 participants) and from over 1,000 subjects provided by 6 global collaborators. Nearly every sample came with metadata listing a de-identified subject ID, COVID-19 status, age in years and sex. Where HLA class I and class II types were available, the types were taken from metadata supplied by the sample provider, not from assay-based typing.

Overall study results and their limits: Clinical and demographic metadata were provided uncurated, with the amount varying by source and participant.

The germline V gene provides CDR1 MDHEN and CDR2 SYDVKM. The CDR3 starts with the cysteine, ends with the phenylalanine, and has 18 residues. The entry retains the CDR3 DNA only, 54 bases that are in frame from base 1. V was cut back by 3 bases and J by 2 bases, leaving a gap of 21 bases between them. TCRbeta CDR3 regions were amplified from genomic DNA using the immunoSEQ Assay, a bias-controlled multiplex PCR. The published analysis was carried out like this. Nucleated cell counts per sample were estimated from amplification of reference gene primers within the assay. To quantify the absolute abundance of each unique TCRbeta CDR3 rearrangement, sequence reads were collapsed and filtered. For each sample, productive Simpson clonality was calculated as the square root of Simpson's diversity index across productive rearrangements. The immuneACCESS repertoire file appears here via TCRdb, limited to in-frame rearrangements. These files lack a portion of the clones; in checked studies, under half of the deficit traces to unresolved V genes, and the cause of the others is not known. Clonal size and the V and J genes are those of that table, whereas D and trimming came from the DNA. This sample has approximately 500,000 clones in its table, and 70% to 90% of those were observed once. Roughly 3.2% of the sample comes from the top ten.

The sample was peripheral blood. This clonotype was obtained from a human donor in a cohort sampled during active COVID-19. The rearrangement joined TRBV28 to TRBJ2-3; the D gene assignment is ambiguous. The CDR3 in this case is CASSFLSNPGAYTDTQYF. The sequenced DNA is TGTGCCAGCAGTTTCTTATCGAACCCTGGTGCCTACACAGATACGCAGTATTTT.